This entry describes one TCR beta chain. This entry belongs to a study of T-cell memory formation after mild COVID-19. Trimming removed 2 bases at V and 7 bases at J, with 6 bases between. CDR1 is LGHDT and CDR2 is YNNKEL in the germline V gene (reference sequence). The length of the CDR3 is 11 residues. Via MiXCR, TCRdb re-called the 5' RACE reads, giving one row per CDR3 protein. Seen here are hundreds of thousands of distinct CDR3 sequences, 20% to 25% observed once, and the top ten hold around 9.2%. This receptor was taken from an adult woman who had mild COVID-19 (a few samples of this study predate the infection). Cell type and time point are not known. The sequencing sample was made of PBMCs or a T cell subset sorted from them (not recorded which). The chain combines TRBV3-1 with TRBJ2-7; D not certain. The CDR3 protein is CASSQQVEQYF. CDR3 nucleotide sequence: TGTGCCAGCAGCCAACAGGTTGAGCAGTACTTC.